Described below is a single TCR beta chain sequence and its context. What it recognizes is unknown. Germline-derived CDR1 and CDR2 are LNHNV and YYDKDF (reference sequence). Between the trimmed V and J ends, which lost 1 base and 3 bases, there was a span of 13 bases. This CDR3 comprises 16 residues. Measured with immunoSEQ multiplex PCR; TCRdb has only the in-frame clones, and not every one. The data hold 45,000 to 60,000 clones, with over 60% observed a single time. The source of the sample is a study of T cells in localized non-small cell lung cancer. Study-level results: Adjacent lung held a median around 60 of the top 100 tumor clones.

The source is a woman between 35 and 75 years old with stage II lung adenocarcinoma. V usage is TRBV15 and J usage is TRBJ1-3, with a possible D match to TRBD1 (6 bases). The sequenced sample was PBMCs, obtained before any cancer treatment. This CDR3 is CATSRASPGVGNTIYF. In DNA form, the CDR3 reads TGTGCCACCAGCAGAGCATCCCCAGGGGTTGGAAACACCATATATTTT.